This paragraph reports one T cell receptor beta chain. Germline CDR1 LNHDA, CDR2 SQIVND (reference sequence). V was trimmed by 1 base and J by 8 bases, leaving 12 bases between them. The CDR3 covers 14 residues. These data come from a study of T cell changes during pregnancy in multiple sclerosis. The assay was immunoSEQ multiplex PCR, and TCRdb's table has in-frame clones only and misses some. Here the sample spans around 56,000 clones, over 75% being singletons. The starting material was peripheral blood, obtained after pregnancy. The V and J genes are TRBV19 and TRBJ2-1, with unresolved D. This clonotype originated in a female donor with multiple sclerosis, enrolled in a pregnancy study. CDR3 region: CASSIVGSRDEQFF. DNA for the CDR3: TGTGCCAGTAGTATAGTCGGTAGTCGCGATGAGCAGTTCTTC. Full variable domain (rest looked up from reference TRBV19 and TRBJ2-1): DGGITQSPKYLFRKEGQNVTLSCEQNLNHDAMYWYRQDPGQGLRLIYYSQIVNDFQKGDIAEGYSVSREKKESFPLTVTSAQKNPTAFYLCASSIVGSRDEQFFGPGTRLTVL.